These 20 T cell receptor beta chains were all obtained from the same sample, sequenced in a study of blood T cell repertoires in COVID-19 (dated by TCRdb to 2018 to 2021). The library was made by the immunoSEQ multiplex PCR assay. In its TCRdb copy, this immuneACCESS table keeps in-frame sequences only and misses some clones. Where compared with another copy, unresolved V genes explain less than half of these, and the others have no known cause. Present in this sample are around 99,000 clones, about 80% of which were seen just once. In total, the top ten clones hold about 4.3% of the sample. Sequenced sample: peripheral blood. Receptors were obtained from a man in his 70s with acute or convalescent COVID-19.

The CDR3 region is CSGRGPQETQYF. CDR3 coding DNA: TGCAGCGGCAGGGGGCCTCAAGAGACCCAGTACTTC. This sequence joins TRBV29-1 and TRBJ2-5, with 8 bases fitting TRBD1. Trimming took 7 bases from V and 2 from J; bases not matched to a gene: 3. CDR3 size: 12 residues. The germline CDR1 and CDR2 sequences are SQVTM and ANQGSEA.

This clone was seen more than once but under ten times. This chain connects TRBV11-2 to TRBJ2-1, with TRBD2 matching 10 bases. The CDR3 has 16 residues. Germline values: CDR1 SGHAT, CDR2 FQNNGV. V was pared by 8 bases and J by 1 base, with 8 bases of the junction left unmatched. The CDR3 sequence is CASAGAGGRSYNEQFF. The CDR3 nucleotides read TGTGCCAGCGCCGGAGCGGGGGGGAGGTCCTACAATGAGCAGTTCTTC.

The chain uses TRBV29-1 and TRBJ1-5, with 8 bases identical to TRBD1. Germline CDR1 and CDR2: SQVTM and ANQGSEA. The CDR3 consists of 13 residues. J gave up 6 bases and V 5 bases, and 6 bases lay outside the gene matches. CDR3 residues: CSVQVQGGQPQHF. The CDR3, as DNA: TGCAGCGTTCAAGTACAGGGGGGTCAGCCCCAGCATTTT.

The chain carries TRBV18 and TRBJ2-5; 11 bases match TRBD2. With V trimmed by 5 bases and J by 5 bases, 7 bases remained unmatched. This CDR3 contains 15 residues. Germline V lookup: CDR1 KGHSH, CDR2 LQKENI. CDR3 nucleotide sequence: TGTGCCAGCTCAACCGGGACTAGCGGTCGCGAGACCCAGTACTTC. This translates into CASSTGTSGRETQYF.

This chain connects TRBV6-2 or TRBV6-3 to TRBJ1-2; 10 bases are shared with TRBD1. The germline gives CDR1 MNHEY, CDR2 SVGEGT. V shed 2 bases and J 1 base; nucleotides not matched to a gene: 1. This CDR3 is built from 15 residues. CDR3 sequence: CASSYGTGDNYGYTF. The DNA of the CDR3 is TGTGCCAGCAGTTACGGGACAGGGGATAACTATGGCTACACCTTC.

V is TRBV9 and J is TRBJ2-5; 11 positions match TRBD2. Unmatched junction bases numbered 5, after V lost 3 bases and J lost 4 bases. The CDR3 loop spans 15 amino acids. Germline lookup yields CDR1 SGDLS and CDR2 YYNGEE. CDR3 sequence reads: CASSAGLAGGETQYF. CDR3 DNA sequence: TGTGCCAGCAGCGCTGGACTAGCGGGCGGAGAGACCCAGTACTTC.

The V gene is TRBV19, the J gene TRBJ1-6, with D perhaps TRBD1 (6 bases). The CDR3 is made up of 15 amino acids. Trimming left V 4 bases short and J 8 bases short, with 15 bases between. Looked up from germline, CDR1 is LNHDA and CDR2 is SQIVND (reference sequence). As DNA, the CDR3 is TGTGCCAGTAGTACTTCCGGGACACCCTATTCACCCCTCCACTTT. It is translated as CASSTSGTPYSPLHF.

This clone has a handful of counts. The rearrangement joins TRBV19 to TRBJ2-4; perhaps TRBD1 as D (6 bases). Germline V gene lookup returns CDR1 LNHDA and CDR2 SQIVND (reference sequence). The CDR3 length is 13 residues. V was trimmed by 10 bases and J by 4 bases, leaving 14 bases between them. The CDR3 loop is CATAGTSKNIQYF. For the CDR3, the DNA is TGTGCCACAGCCGGGACATCAAAAAACATTCAGTACTTC.

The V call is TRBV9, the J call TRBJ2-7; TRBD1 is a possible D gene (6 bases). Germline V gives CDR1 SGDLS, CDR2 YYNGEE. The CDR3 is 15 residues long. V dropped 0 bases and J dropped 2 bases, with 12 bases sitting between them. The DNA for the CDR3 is TGTGCCAGCAGCGTAGGGGCAGGGGTAACCTACGAGCAGTACTTC. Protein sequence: CASSVGAGVTYEQYF.

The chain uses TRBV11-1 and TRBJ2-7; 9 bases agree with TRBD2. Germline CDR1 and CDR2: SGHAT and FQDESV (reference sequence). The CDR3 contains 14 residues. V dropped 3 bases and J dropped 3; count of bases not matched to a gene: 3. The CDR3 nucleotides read TGTGCCAGCAGCTTGGGCGGGGGGGACTACGAGCAGTACTTC. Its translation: CASSLGGGDYEQYF.

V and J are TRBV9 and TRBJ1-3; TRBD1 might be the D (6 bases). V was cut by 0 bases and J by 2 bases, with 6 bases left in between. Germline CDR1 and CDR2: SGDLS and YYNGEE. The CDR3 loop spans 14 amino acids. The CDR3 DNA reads TGTGCCAGCAGCGTAGGGGACACTGGAAACACCATATATTTT. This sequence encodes CASSVGDTGNTIYF.

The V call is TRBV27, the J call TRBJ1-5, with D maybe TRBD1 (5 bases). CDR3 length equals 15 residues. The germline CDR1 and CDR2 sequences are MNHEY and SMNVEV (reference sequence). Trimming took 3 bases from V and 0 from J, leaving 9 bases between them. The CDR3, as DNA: TGTGCCAGCAGTTTGACAGTCCATAGCAATCAGCCCCAGCATTTT. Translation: CASSLTVHSNQPQHF.

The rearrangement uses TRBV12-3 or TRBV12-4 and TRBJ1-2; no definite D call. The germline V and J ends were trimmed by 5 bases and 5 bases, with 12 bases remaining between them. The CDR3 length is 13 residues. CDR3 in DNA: TGTGCCAGCAGTACAGCAATTTGGTATGGCTACACCTTC. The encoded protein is CASSTAIWYGYTF.

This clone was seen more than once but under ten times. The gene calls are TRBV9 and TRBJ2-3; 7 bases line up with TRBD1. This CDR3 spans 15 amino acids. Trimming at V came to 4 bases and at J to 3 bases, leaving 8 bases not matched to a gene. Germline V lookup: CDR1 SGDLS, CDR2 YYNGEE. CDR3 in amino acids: CASSSIGGATDTQYF. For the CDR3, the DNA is TGTGCCAGCAGCTCTATAGGGGGCGCGACAGATACGCAGTATTTT.

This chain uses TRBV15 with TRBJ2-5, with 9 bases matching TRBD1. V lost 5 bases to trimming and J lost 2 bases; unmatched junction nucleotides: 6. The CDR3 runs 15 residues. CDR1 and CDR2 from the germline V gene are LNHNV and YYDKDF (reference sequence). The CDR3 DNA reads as TGTGCCACCAGCTTGTGGGGACAGGGACAAGAGACCCAGTACTTC. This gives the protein CATSLWGQGQETQYF.

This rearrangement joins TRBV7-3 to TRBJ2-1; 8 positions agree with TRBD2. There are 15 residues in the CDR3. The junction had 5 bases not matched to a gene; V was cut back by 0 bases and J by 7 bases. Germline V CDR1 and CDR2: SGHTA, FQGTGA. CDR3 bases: TGTGCCAGCAGCTTAACCGGGGGGGCGCTTAATGAGCAGTTCTTC. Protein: CASSLTGGALNEQFF.

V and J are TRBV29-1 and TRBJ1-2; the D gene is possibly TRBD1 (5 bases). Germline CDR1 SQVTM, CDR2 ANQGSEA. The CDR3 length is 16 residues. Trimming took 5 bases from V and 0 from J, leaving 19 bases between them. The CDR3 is CSVRAPGRGTNYGYTF. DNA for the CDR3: TGCAGCGTTCGGGCCCCAGGGCGGGGGACTAACTATGGCTACACCTTC.

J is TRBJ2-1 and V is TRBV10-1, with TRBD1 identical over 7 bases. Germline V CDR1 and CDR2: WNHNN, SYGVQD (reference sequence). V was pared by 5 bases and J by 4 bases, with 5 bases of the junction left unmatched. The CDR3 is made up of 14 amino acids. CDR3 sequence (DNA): TGCGCCAGCAGTACCGGGACAGATTACAATGAGCAGTTCTTC. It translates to CASSTGTDYNEQFF.

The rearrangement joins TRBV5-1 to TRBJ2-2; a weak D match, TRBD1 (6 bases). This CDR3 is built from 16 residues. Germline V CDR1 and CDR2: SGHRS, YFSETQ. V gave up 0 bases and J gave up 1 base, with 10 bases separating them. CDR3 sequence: CASSLALTGNTGELFF. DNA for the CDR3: TGCGCCAGCAGCTTGGCTCTGACAGGGAACACCGGGGAGCTGTTTTTT.

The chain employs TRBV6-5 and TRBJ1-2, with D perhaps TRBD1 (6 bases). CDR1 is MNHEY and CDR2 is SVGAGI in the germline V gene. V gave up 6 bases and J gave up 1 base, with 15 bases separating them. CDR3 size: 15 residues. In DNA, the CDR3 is TGTGCCAGCAGCGGACAGCCGCCTAGTAACTATGGCTACACCTTC. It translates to CASSGQPPSNYGYTF.